Sequencing of this T cell receptor (beta chain) was carried out in a study of cytomegalovirus exposure and HLA in healthy donors. The PCR used 60 Vbeta and 13 Jbeta primers. TCRdb's copy holds only in-frame clones and misses some; the assay was immunoSEQ multiplex PCR. The sample yields some 220,000 clones, about 80% seen once. From germline, CDR1 is SQVTM and CDR2 ANQGSEA. The CDR3 covers 12 residues. V dropped 6 bases and J dropped 1 base, with 9 bases sitting between them. The specimen sequenced was PBMCs. The chain carries TRBV29-1 and TRBJ1-1; maybe TRBD1 (5 bases). The TCR sequence derives from a woman aged 40 to 50 in good health and CMV-seronegative. The CDR3 protein is CSVGGWNTEAFF. In nucleotides, the CDR3 is TGCAGCGTCGGGGGATGGAACACTGAAGCTTTCTTT.